The present T cell receptor (beta chain) was sequenced within a study of cytotoxic CD8 clonotypes in ibrutinib-treated CLL. Across the whole study: The average sample held roughly 240,000 productive templates and 94,082 productive rearrangements.

Libraries of TCR beta were made from around 1.8 micrograms of genomic DNA that came from cryopreserved PBMCs. The CDR3 length is 13 residues. The assay was immunoSEQ multiplex PCR, and TCRdb's table has in-frame clones only and misses some. The table shows tens of thousands of clones, with around 84% occurring only once. About this clone: Its antigen is not known.

Study findings and constraints: Public clonotypes, rarely seen, contracted or held steady on treatment. Clonality increased at ibrutinib response and stayed stable in sustained remission. At progression, however, it fell back toward baseline.

The receptor's source is a human donor with chronic lymphocytic leukemia. The sequencing here drew on PBMCs, taken before ibrutinib treatment. This chain uses TRBV12-2 with TRBJ2-7. TRBV12-2 is an annotated pseudogene. The chain's CDR3 is CASRFRRAYEQYF. The CDR3 nucleotides are TGTGCAAGTCGCTTTAGACGAGCCTACGAGCAGTACTTC.